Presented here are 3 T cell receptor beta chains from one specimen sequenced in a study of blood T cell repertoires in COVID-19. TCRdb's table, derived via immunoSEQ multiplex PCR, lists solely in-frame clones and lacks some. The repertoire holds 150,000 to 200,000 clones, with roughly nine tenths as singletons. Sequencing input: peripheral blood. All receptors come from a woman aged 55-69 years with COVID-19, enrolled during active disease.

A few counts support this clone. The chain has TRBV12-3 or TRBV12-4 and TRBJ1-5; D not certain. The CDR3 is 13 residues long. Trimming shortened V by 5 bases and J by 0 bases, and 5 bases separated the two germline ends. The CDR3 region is CASSPNSNQPQHF. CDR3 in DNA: TGTGCCAGCAGTCCCAATAGCAATCAGCCCCAGCATTTT.

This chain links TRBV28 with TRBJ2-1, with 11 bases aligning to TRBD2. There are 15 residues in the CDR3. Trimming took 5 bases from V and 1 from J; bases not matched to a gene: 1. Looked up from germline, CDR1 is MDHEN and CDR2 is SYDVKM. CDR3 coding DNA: TGTGCCAGCAGTACTAGCGGGAGTTCCTACAATGAGCAGTTCTTC. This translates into CASSTSGSSYNEQFF.

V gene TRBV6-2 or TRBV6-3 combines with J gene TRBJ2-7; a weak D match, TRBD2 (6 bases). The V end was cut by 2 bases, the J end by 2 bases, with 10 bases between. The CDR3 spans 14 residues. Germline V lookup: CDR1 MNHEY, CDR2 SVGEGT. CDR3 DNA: TGTGCCAGCAGTTACGAGGGGAGGCCCTACGAGCAGTACTTC. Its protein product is CASSYEGRPYEQYF.